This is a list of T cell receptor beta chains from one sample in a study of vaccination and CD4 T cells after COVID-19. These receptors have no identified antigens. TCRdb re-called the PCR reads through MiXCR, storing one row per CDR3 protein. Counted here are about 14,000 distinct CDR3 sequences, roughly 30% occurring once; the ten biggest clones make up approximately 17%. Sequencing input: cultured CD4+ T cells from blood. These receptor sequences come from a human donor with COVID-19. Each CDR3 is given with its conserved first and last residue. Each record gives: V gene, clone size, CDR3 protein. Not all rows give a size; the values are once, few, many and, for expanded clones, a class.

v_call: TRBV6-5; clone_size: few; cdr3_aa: CASSYSRADTQYF
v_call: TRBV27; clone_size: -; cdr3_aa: CASSLSQGAYSYNSPLHF
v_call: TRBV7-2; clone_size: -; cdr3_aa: CASSLGGEAQYF
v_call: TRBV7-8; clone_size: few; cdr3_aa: CASSPGWDFTDTQYF
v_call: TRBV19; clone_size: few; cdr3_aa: CASNTGGYNSPLHF
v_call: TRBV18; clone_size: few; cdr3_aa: CASSPRDRSNQPQHF
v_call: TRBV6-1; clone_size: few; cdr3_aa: CASSDRINYGYTF
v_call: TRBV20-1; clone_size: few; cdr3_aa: CSAREIGQRSTDTQYF
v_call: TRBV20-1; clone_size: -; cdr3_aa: CSATEQGQFEQYF
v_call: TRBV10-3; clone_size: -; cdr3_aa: CAISESGVGQSQHF
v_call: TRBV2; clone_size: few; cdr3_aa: CASSGTGAAYGYTF
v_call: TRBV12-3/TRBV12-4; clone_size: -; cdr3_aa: CASSPGQGGTDTQYF
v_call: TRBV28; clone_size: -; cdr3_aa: CASSLWGGKDGYTF
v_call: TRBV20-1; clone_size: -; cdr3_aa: CSASRLAGESYEQYF
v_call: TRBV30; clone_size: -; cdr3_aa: CAWSLGAHSGANVLTF
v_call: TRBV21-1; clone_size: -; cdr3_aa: CASSKRGGTRNSYEQYF
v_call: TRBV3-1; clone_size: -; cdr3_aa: CASRRDTNTEAFF
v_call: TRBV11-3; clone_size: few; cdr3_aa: CASSRSLETQYF
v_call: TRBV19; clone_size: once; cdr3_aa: CASNTGAYSGANVLTF
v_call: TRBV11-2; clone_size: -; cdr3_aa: CASSFDRGSSYEQYF
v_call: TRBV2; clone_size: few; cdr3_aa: CASRRGQPSSYGYTF
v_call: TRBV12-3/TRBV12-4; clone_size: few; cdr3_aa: CASSLTPGGPGELFF
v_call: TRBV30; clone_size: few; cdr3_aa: CAWGRGMRGYTF
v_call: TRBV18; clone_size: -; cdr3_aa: CASLGDGPNYGYTF
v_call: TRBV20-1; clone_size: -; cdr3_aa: CSARDLTKPDTGELFF
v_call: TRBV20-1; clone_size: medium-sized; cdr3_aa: CSARGTGGVREAFF